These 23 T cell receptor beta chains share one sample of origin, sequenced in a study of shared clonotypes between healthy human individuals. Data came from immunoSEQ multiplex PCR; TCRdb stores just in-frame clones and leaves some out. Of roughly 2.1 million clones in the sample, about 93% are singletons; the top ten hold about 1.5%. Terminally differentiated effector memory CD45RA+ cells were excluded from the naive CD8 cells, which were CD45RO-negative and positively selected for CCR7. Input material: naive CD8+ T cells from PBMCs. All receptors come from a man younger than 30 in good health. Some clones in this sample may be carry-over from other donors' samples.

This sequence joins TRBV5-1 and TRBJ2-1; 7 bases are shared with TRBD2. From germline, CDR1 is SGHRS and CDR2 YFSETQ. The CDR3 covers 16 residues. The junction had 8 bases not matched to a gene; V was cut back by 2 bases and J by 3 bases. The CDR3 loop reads CASSFVREAGYNEQFF. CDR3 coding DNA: TGCGCCAGCAGCTTCGTTCGGGAGGCCGGCTACAATGAGCAGTTCTTC.

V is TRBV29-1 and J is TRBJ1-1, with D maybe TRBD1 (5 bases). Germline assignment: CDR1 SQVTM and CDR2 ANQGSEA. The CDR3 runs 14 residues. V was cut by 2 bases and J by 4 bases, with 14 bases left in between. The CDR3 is CSVELRGRTTEAFF. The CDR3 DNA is TGCAGCGTTGAATTAAGGGGACGGACCACTGAAGCTTTCTTT.

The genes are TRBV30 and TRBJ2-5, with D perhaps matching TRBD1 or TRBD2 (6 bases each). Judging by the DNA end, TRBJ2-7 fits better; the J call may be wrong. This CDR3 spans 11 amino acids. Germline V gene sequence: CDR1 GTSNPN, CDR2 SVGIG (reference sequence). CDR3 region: CAWSRGLEQYF. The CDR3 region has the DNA TGTGCCTGGTCCCGGGGGCTCGAGCAGTACTTC.

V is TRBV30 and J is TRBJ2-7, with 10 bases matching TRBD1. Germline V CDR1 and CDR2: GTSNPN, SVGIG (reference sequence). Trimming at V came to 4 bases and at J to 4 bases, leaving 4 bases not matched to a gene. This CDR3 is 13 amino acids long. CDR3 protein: CAWKPGQGYEQYF. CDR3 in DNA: TGTGCCTGGAAACCGGGACAGGGGTACGAGCAGTACTTC. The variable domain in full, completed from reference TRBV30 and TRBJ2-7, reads SQTIHQWPATLVQPVGSPLSLECTVEGTSNPNLYWYRQAAGRGLQLLFYSVGIGQISSEVPQNLSASRPQDRQFILSSKKLLLSDSGFYLCAWKPGQGYEQYFGPGTRLTVT.

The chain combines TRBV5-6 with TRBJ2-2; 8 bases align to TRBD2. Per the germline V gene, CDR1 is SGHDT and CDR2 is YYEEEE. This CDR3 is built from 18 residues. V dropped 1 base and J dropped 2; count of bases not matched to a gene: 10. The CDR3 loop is CASSLLWREAYNTGELFF. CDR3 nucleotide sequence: TGTGCCAGCAGCTTGCTCTGGCGGGAGGCCTATAACACCGGGGAGCTGTTTTTT.

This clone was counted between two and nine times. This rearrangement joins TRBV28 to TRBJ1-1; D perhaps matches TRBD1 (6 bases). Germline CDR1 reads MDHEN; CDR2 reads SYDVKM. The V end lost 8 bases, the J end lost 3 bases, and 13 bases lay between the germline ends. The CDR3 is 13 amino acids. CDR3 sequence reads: CASHRVGYTEAFF. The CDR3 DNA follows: TGTGCCAGCCACAGGGTTGGGTACACTGAAGCTTTCTTT.

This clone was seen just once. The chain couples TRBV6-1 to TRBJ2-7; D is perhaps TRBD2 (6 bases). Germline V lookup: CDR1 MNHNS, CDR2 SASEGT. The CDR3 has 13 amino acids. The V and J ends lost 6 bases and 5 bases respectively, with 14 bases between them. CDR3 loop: CASRYGWGDEQYF. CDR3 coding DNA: TGTGCCAGCAGGTATGGTTGGGGGGACGAGCAGTACTTC.

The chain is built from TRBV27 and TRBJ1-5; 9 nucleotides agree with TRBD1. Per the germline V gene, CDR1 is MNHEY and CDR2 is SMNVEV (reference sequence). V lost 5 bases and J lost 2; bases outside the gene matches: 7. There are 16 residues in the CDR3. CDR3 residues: CASSPRQGVRNQPQHF. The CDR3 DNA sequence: TGTGCCAGCAGTCCCCGACAGGGGGTGCGCAATCAGCCCCAGCATTTT.

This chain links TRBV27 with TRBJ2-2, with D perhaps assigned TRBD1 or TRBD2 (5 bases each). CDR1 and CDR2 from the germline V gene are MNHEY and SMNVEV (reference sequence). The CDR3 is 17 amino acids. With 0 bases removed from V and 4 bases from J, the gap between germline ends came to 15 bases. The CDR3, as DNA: TGTGCCAGCAGTTTATCCGTCTGGCAGGGACGCACCGGGGAGCTGTTTTTT. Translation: CASSLSVWQGRTGELFF.

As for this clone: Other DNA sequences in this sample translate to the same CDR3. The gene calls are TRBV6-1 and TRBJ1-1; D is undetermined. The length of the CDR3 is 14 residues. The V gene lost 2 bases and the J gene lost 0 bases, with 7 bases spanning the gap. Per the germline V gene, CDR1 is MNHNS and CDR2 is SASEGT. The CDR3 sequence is CASSERSVNTEAFF. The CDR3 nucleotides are TGTGCCAGCAGTGAACGGAGTGTGAACACTGAAGCTTTCTTT.

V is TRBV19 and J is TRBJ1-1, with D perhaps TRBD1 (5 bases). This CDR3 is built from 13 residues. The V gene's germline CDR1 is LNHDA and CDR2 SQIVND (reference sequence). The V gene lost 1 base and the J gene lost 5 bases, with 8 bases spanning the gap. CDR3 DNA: TGTGCCAGTAGTATAGTCAGGGAGACTGAAGCTTTCTTT. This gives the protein CASSIVRETEAFF.

CDR3 protein: CASSWGGLAGEGGGVDTQYF. For the CDR3, the DNA is TGTGCCAGCAGCTGGGGAGGACTAGCGGGAGAGGGAGGCGGGGTTGATACGCAGTATTTT. V usage is TRBV7-8 and J usage is TRBJ2-3, with 13 bases fitting TRBD2. This CDR3 has 20 residues. CDR1 SGHVS and CDR2 FQNEAQ come from the germline V gene. The junction had 19 bases not matched to a gene; V was cut back by 4 bases and J by 6 bases. Looking up the rest from reference TRBV7-8 and TRBJ2-3 gives the full variable domain: GAGVSQSPRYKVAKRGQDVALRCDPISGHVSLFWYQQALGQGPEFLTYFQNEAQLDKSGLPSDRFFAERPEGSVSTLKIQRTQQEDSAVYLCASSWGGLAGEGGGVDTQYFGPGTRLTVL.

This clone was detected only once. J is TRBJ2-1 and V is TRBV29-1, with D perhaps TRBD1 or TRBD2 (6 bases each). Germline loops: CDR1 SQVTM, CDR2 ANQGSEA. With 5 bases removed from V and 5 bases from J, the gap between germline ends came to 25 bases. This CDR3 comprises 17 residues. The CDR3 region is CSVRFLATGALDNEQFF. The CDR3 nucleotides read TGCAGCGTTCGCTTCCTAGCGACGGGGGCTCTGGACAATGAGCAGTTCTTC.

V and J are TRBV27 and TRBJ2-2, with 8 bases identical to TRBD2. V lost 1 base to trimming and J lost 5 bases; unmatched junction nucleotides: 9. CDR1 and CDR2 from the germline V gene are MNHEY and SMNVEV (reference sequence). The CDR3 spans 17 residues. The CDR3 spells CASSLLDLAGPTGELFF. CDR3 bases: TGTGCCAGCAGTTTATTGGATCTAGCGGGCCCAACCGGGGAGCTGTTTTTT.

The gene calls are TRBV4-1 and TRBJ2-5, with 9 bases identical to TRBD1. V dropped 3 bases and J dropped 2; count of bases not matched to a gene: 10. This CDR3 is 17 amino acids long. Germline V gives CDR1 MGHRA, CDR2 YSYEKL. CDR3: CASSQGQGGVSQETQYF. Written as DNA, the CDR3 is TGCGCCAGCAGCCAGGGACAGGGTGGGGTTTCTCAAGAGACCCAGTACTTC.

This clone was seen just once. CDR3 nucleotides: TGTGCCATCAGTTCGTCCCCTAGGACAGGGGGTGGTACAGATACGCAGTATTTT. Protein sequence: CAISSSPRTGGGTDTQYF. The chain combines TRBV10-3 with TRBJ2-3; TRBD1 matches 10 bases. V gave up 5 bases and J gave up 3 bases; unmatched junction bases: 14. There are 18 residues in the CDR3. CDR1 and CDR2 from the germline V gene are ENHRY and SYGVKD.

CDR3 bases: TGTGCCAGCAGCTTAAGTGCGGGAGGGCCTCAGAATGAGCAGTTCTTC. This gives the protein CASSLSAGGPQNEQFF. This chain links TRBV7-9 with TRBJ2-1; 9 positions match TRBD2. This CDR3 contains 16 residues. Germline V gives CDR1 SEHNR, CDR2 FQNEAQ (reference sequence). Trimming took 2 bases from V and 7 from J; bases not matched to a gene: 9.

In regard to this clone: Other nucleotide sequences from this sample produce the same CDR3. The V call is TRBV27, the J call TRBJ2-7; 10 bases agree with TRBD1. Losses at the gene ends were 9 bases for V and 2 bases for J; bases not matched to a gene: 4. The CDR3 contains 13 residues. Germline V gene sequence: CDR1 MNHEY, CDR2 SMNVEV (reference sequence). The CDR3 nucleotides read TGTGCCAGTGGGGGGACAGGGGCCTACGAGCAGTACTTC. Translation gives CASGGTGAYEQYF.

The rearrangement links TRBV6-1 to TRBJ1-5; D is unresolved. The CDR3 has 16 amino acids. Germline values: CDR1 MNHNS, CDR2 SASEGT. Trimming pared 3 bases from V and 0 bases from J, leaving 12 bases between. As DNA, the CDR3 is TGTGCCAGCAGTGATTACAGTCTCCTTAGCAATCAGCCCCAGCATTTT. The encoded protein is CASSDYSLLSNQPQHF.

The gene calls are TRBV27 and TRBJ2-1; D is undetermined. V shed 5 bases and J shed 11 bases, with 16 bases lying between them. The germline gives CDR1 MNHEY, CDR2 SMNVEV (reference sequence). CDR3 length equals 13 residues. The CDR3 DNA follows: TGTGCCAGCAGTCTGATCGGGTCGGCTCAGCAGTTCTTC. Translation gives CASSLIGSAQQFF.

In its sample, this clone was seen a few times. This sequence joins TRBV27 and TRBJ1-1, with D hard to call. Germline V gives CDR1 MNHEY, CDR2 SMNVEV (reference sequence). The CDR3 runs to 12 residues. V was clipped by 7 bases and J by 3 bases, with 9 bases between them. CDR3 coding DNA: TGTGCCAGCATTGGGTGGGACACTGAAGCTTTCTTT. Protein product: CASIGWDTEAFF.

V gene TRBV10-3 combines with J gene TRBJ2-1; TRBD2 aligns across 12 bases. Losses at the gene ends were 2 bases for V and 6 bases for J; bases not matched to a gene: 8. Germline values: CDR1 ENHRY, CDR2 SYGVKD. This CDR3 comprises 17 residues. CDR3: CAISETSTSGSGNEQFF. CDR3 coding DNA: TGTGCCATCAGTGAGACCTCGACTAGCGGGAGTGGCAATGAGCAGTTCTTC.

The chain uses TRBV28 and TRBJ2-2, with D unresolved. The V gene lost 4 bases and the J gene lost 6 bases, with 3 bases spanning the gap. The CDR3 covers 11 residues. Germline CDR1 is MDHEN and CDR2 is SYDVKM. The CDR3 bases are TGTGCCAGCAGTTCTGCCGGGGAGCTGTTTTTT. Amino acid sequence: CASSSAGELFF.